The present entry profiles one T cell receptor (beta chain) with its context. The sample is drawn from a study of blood T cell repertoires in COVID-19. V lost 3 bases and J lost 7; bases outside the gene matches: 8. CDR3 length: 15 amino acids. Per germline, CDR1 SGHDN and CDR2 FVKESK. Some clones are missing from TCRdb's copy, which holds only in-frame ones; the method was immunoSEQ multiplex PCR. This sample has 150,000 to 200,000 clones, with 87% found just once. The chain combines TRBV14 with TRBJ2-7, with 11 nucleotides matching TRBD1. The sequencing sample was made of peripheral blood. The receptor's source is a man in his forties or fifties with active or convalescent COVID-19. CDR3 DNA sequence: TGTGCCAGCAGCCATGGAACCGGGACAGGGGGTGAGCAGTACTTC. Translating gives CASSHGTGTGGEQYF.